This is a list of T cell receptor beta chains from one sample in a study of monozygotic twins with inflammatory bowel disease. One entry per CDR3 protein, without DNA, is what TCRdb gives after re-calling the 5' RACE reads. Here the sample table reports more than 120,000 distinct CDR3 sequences. The specimen sequenced was blood. These receptors came from a human donor with ulcerative colitis or Crohn's disease, or a healthy co-twin of an affected twin (not recorded which). CDR3s include the opening cysteine and the closing phenylalanine or tryptophan.

len	j_gene	v_gene	CDR3aa
16	TRBJ2-3	TRBV7-2	CASSSSGGIGTDTQYF
14	TRBJ2-5	TRBV5-1	CASSLGAHQETQYF
15	TRBJ2-3	TRBV20-1	CSARDTSGAGDTQYF
15	TRBJ1-2	TRBV7-3	CASSPSWQGKDGYTF
14	TRBJ1-2	TRBV28	CASSLFGTGNGYTF
14	TRBJ1-6	TRBV5-6	CASSRGQDNSPLHF
14	TRBJ1-2	TRBV5-1	CASSTEGWDYGYTF
14	TRBJ2-5	TRBV11-3	CASSLSATQETQYF
13	TRBJ1-2	TRBV12-3/TRBV12-4	CASLGAFNYGYTF
16	TRBJ2-5	TRBV4-2	CASSQVHGGAGETQYF
15	TRBJ2-3	TRBV5-1	CASSLGQGETDTQYF
16	TRBJ2-7	TRBV9	CASSVVPTSGSYEQYF
14	TRBJ2-1	TRBV7-3	CASSLEEAGSGMFF
16	TRBJ2-7	TRBV5-6	CASSPAWTGGRYEQYF
13	TRBJ2-3	TRBV10-3	CAINRGPLDTQYF
13	TRBJ2-7	TRBV5-6	CASRGRGPHEQYF
15	TRBJ2-3	TRBV7-8	CASSLVGGGGDTQYF
11	TRBJ2-1	TRBV7-2	CASSLSREQFF
15	TRBJ2-3	TRBV20-1	CSARVLAGVGDMQYF
13	TRBJ2-3	TRBV30	CARSRGDTDTQYF
14	TRBJ2-7	TRBV6-2/TRBV6-3	CASSQRHSPYEQYF
16	TRBJ2-3	TRBV12-3/TRBV12-4	CASRPRPGTRGDTQYF
15	TRBJ2-5	TRBV20-1	CSARPPGLFQETQYF
13	TRBJ2-7	TRBV7-2	CASSPGPGYEQYF
15	TRBJ1-2	TRBV7-2	CASSSLTGADDGYTF
15	TRBJ2-3	TRBV20-1	CSAGKQDPSTDTQYF
13	TRBJ1-5	TRBV7-2	CASSREVNQPQHF
13	TRBJ2-5	TRBV5-1	CASSRGPQETQYF
13	TRBJ2-5	TRBV28	CAAQQGVAETQYF
15	TRBJ2-1	TRBV11-2	CASSLDPSSYNEQFF
15	TRBJ2-5	TRBV4-3	CASSQGVTSRKTQYF
18	TRBJ2-2	TRBV4-2	CASSHYPLSSGSSGELFF
12	TRBJ2-7	TRBV18	CASSPEGYEQYF
13	TRBJ1-1	TRBV20-1	CSAPGQGTAEAFF
17	TRBJ1-2	TRBV6-2/TRBV6-3	CASSYDNPGQGDYGYTF
15	TRBJ2-3	TRBV28	CASTVDGRGTDTQYF